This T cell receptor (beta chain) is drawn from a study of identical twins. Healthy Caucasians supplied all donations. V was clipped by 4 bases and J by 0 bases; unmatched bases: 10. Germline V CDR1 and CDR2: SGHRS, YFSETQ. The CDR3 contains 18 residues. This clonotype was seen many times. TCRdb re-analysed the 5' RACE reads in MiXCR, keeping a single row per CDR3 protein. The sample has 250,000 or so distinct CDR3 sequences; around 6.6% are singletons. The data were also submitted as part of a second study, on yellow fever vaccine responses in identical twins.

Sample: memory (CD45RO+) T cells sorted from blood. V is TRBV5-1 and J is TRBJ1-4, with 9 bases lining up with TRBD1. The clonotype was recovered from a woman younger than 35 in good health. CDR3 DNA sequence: TGCGCCAGCAGCAAACGAACAGGGGGCCCCGCAACTAATGAAAAACTGTTTTTT. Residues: CASSKRTGGPATNEKLFF.